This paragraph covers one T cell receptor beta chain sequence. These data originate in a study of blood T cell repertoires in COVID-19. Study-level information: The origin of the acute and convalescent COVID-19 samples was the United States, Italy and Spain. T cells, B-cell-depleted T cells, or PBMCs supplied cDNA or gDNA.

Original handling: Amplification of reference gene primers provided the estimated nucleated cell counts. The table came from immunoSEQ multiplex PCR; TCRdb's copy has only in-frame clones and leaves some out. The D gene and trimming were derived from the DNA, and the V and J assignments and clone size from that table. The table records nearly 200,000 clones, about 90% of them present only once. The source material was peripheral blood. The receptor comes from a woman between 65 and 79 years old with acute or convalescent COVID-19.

CDR3 protein: CASGARAPRADTQYF. The CDR3 nucleotides read TGTGCCAGCGGCGCGAGAGCCCCCAGGGCGGATACGCAGTATTTT. V is TRBV6-6 and J is TRBJ2-3, with a weak D call TRBD1 (5 bases). CDR1 MNHNY and CDR2 SVGAGI come from the germline V gene (reference sequence). V dropped 8 bases and J dropped 6 bases, with 21 bases sitting between them. This CDR3 has 15 amino acids.